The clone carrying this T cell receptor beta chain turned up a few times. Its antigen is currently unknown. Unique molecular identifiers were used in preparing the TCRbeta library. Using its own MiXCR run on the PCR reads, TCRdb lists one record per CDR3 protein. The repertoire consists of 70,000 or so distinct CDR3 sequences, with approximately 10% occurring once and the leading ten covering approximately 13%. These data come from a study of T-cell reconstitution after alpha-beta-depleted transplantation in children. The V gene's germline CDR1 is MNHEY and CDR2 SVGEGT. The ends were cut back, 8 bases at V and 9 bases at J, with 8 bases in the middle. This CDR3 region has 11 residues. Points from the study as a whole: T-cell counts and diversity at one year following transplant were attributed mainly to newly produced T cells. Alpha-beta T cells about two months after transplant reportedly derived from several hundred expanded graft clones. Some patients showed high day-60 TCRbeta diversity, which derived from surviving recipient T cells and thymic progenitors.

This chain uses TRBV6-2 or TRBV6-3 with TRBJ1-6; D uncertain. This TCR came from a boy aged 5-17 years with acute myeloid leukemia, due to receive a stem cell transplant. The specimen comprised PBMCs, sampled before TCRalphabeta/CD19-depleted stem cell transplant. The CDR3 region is CASQRVSPLHF. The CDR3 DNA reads TGTGCCAGCCAAAGGGTTTCACCCCTCCACTTT.